This T cell receptor beta chain was captured by sequencing in a study of Ad26.COV2.S vaccination and SARS-CoV-2 variants. The overall study: This donor came from the COV1001 trial of Ad26.COV2.S. Intramuscularly, Ad26.COV2.S was given either once or twice, 56 days apart.

Treatment described: approximately 18 received Ad26.COV2.S at low or high dose, single or two shots; 5 received placebo; per-sample allocation not given. Repertoires come from day 63 after the first vaccine or placebo injection. A Boston donor was an adult aged 18-55 years. TCRdb keeps only in-frame clones here, not all; method: immunoSEQ multiplex PCR. The table includes some 340,000 clones, around four fifths detected once. This sample comprised peripheral blood, obtained in a trial of Ad26.COV2.S vaccine versus placebo. The receptor was derived from a person between 18 and 65 years old who received the Ad26.COV2.S COVID-19 vaccine or a placebo.

The CDR3 loop is CASSQGTSFAQYF. CDR3 DNA sequence: TGTGCCAGCAGCCAAGGGACTAGCTTCGCGCAGTACTTC. This chain connects TRBV3-1 (or the pseudogene TRBV3-2) to TRBJ2-7; TRBD2 matches at 8 bases. J lost 9 bases, V lost 1 base, and 5 bases had no gene match. This CDR3 spans 13 amino acids. Looked up from germline, CDR1 is LGHDT and CDR2 is YNNKEL (reference sequence).